A selection of T cell receptor beta chains follows, all from one sample in a study of blood T cell repertoires in COVID-19. Generated by immunoSEQ multiplex PCR, the TCRdb table keeps only in-frame clones and is missing some. The sample has fewer than 400,000 clones, around nine tenths seen once. The sequenced material came from PBMCs or T cells enriched from blood (not recorded which). The origin of the receptors is a woman in her 50s who had recovered from COVID-19. Each CDR3 is given without its conserved first and last residue. The order of the fields is J gene, CDR3 length, V gene, CDR3 protein.

j_gene: TRBJ1-1; len: 13; v_gene: TRBV27; CDR3aa: ASSLWAGAGTEAF
j_gene: TRBJ1-2; len: 12; v_gene: TRBV28; CDR3aa: ASSYRDRNYGYT
j_gene: TRBJ2-3; len: 12; v_gene: TRBV4-2; CDR3aa: ASSHPGSTDTQY
j_gene: TRBJ2-5; len: 12; v_gene: TRBV5-1; CDR3aa: ASSSYRGQETQY
j_gene: TRBJ2-2; len: 15; v_gene: TRBV5-4; CDR3aa: ASSLLAGARNTGELF
j_gene: TRBJ2-3; len: 14; v_gene: TRBV2; CDR3aa: ASSEDSGGRADTQY
j_gene: TRBJ1-2; len: 12; v_gene: TRBV5-1; CDR3aa: ASSDRDTSYGYT
j_gene: TRBJ1-4; len: 13; v_gene: TRBV4-3; CDR3aa: ASSQGSGYNEKLF
j_gene: TRBJ2-1; len: 17; v_gene: TRBV19; CDR3aa: ASSIGLSTSGGSYNEQF
j_gene: TRBJ2-6; len: 13; v_gene: TRBV27; CDR3aa: ASSAQGPGANVLT
j_gene: TRBJ1-3; len: 10; v_gene: TRBV7-2; CDR3aa: ASSLGQGPIY
j_gene: TRBJ2-3; len: 11; v_gene: TRBV6-5; CDR3aa: ASSYSTLDTQY
j_gene: TRBJ1-1; len: 15; v_gene: TRBV4-3; CDR3aa: ASSQVRAGVMNTEAF
j_gene: TRBJ2-5; len: 9; v_gene: TRBV2; CDR3aa: ASTFQETQY
j_gene: TRBJ2-3; len: 12; v_gene: TRBV30; CDR3aa: AWRKNGFTDTQY
j_gene: TRBJ1-5; len: 12; v_gene: TRBV27; CDR3aa: ASSATGDVQPQH
j_gene: TRBJ2-1; len: 14; v_gene: TRBV25-1; CDR3aa: ASSAAGGRRYNEQF
j_gene: TRBJ2-1; len: 12; v_gene: TRBV11-2; CDR3aa: ASSLVQGNNEQF
j_gene: TRBJ2-3; len: 15; v_gene: TRBV6-1; CDR3aa: ASSVGTSGGTTDTQY
j_gene: TRBJ2-2; len: 16; v_gene: TRBV28; CDR3aa: ASSLPPLAGAPTGELF
j_gene: TRBJ2-7; len: 15; v_gene: TRBV11-2; CDR3aa: ASSLVIRDRAVGEQY
j_gene: TRBJ1-2; len: 13; v_gene: TRBV27; CDR3aa: ASSSHPPRNYGYT
j_gene: TRBJ1-1; len: 12; v_gene: TRBV27; CDR3aa: ASSLSGTGTEAF
j_gene: TRBJ1-2; len: 14; v_gene: TRBV19; CDR3aa: ASSTAPDRGLDGYT